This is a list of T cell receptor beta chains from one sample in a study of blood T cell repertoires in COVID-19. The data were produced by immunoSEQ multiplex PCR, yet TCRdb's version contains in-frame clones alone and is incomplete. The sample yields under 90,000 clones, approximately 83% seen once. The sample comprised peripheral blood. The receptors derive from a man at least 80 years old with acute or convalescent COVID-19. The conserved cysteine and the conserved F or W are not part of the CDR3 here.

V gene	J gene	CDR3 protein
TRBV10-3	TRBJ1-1	AISPDRGVGTEAF
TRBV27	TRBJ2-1	ASRHLAGGLRTYNEQF
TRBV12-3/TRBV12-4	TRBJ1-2	ASTFGGNYGYT
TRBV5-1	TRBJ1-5	ASSSQGGGQPQH
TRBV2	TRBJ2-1	ASSEWREAYNEQF
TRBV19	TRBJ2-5	ASRLSGGNEETQY
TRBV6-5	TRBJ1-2	ASSYAKAPGGYT
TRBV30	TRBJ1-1	AWSRSTVNTEAF
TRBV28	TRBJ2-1	ASSPLGQGEYNEQF
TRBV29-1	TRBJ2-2	SVSRRGQNTGELF
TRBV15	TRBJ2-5	ATSRGLGQNQETQY
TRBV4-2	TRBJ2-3	ASSQAPAYTDTQY
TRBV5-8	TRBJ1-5	ASSLTFWMGQGSNQPQH
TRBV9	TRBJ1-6	ASSVAGSPYNSPLH
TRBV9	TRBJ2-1	ASSQLPGLAGGDEQF
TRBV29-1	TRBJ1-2	SVLLPQNYGYT
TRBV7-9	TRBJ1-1	ASSLLGQGAF
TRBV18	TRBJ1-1	ASSPIGQGMEGTEAF
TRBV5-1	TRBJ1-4	ASSSGPGGEKLF
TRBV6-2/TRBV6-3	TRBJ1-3	ASSRASGVSTTGNTIY
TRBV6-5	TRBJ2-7	ASSFTSGGIYEQY
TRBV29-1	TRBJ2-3	SVVGTVKAHTQY